Given below is one TCR beta chain in context. Germline V gene lookup returns CDR1 SGHKS and CDR2 YYEKEE (reference sequence). The ends were cut back, 2 bases at V and 3 bases at J, with 11 bases in the middle. The CDR3 is 14 amino acids. The data belong to a study of control samples from healthy donors and cancer patients. The protocol was immunoSEQ multiplex PCR, while the TCRdb copy is restricted to in-frame clones and leaves out a portion. The sample holds some 90,000 clones, approximately 90% seen once. V usage is TRBV5-5 and J usage is TRBJ2-5; D not resolved. The sequence was obtained from a woman aged 45-59 years in good health. Sequenced material: blood. CDR3 sequence reads: CASSFGGGEETQYF. DNA of the CDR3: TGTGCCAGCAGCTTTGGCGGCGGAGAAGAGACCCAGTACTTC.